This TCR beta chain stems from a study of CD8 T cells in Susac syndrome (dated by TCRdb to between 2018 and 2021). About the study as a whole: The study used repertoire sequencing to test whether antigen drove CD8+ T cell activation and differentiation in Susac syndrome. The study at large found these results: The number of individuals in the TCR sequencing and HLA analysis was acknowledged as relatively small.

Regarding this clonotype: Its antigen is unknown. No much larger clone is present one base from it, and per-base qualities are unavailable.

RNA was extracted with the RNeasy kit and 0.5 to 1 ug was reverse transcribed using random hexamers. TCR beta CDR3 regions were amplified with the immunoSEQ multiplex PCR assay covering 54 Vbeta and 13 Jbeta segments. PCR amplification bias was corrected by using a synthetic template baseline for primer optimization and computational correction. Processing in the source paper ran as follows. Reads were annotated to V, D and J genes per IMGT and analyzed with immunoSEQ Analyzer, keeping only productive sequences. Clonality was computed as one minus Shannon entropy normalized by log2 of the number of productive unique sequences. Public and private clones were assessed among the 100 most prevalent clones of each patient and control. A clone was defined as Susac-specific if it was absent from the healthy and MS cohorts, from more than 850 published viral clones and from other ImmuneACCESS disease sequences. The raw public reads went through TCRdb reprocessing: fastp at Q25, MiXCR clone calling, in-frame beta chains kept. Every distinct CDR3 protein forms one entry, paired with its most common genes and DNA. The V and J calls and clone size are TCRdb's, not the authors'. The sample includes about 200,000 distinct CDR3 sequences, with 95% observed a single time. The ten largest clones add up to around 0.093% of the sample.

Peripheral blood CD8+ and CD4+ T cells from healthy donors, Susac syndrome patients and multiple sclerosis patients were profiled using high-throughput TCR beta sequencing. Treatment-naive patients with stable or active relapsing-remitting disease fulfilling revised McDonald criteria were used as multiple sclerosis controls. CD8+ TEMRA cells were enriched by FACS, while bulk CD8+ and CD4+ T cells were purified by magnetic negative isolation. Blood was collected in EDTA tubes and processed within 24 hours, with PBMCs isolated through density gradient centrifugation. PBMCs intended for TCR sequencing were cryopreserved in liquid nitrogen and thawed later in a water bath at 37 degrees C. Purity of sorted or isolated CD4+, CD8+ and CD8+ TEMRA cells was at least 90%. V loses 0 bases, J loses 0 bases, and the germline ends lie 15 bases apart. There are 17 amino acids in the CDR3, from cysteine to phenylalanine inclusive. The entry retains the CDR3 DNA only, 51 bases that are in frame from base 1. Via the germline V gene, CDR1 is MNHEY and CDR2 SVGAGI.

This receptor chain uses TRBV6-5 and TRBJ2-7; possibly the D gene is TRBD1, per 5 matching bases. The sequencing input was CD4+ T cells from PBMCs. The clonotype comes from a human donor with multiple sclerosis. The DNA reads as follows: TGTGCCAGCAGTTACTCGAAGGTTTTAGGGGTCTCCTACGAGCAGTACTTC. Its amino acids are CASSYSKVLGVSYEQYF.